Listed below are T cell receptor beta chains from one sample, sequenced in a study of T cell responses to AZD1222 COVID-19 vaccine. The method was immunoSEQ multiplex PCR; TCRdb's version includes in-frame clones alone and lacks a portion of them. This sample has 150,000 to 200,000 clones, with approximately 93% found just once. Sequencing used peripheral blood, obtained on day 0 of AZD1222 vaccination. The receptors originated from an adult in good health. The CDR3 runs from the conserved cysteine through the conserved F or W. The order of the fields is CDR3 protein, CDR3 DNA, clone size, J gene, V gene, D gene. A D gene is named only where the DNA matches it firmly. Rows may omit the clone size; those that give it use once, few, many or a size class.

CASSNRNEKLFF	TGTGCCAGCAGCAACAGAAATGAAAAACTGTTTTTT	.	TRBJ1-4	TRBV5-4	.
CASSQDASRGMNTEAFF	TGCGCCAGCAGCCAAGATGCCAGCCGAGGCATGAACACTGAAGCTTTCTTT	.	TRBJ1-1	TRBV4-3	.
CASSGQTNTEAFF	TGTGCCAGCAGTGGACAGACCAACACTGAAGCTTTCTTT	once	TRBJ1-1	TRBV2	.
CASSPTGGNTIYF	TGTGCCAGCAGTCCGACAGGGGGAAACACCATATATTTT	.	TRBJ1-3	TRBV6-5	TRBD1
CASSQGIGSLDTEAFF	TGTGCCAGCAGCCAAGGAATAGGCTCTCTCGACACTGAAGCTTTCTTT	.	TRBJ1-1	TRBV3-1/TRBV3-2	.
CASSLGPEDYGYTF	TGCGCCAGCAGCTTGGGCCCAGAGGACTATGGCTACACCTTC	.	TRBJ1-2	TRBV5-1	.
CASSHLAGGLQETQYF	TGTGCCAGCAGCCATCTAGCGGGGGGGCTTCAAGAGACCCAGTACTTC	once	TRBJ2-5	TRBV3-1/TRBV3-2	TRBD2
CASSSIQGANVLTF	TGTGCCAGCAGCTCAATACAGGGGGCCAACGTCCTGACTTTC	.	TRBJ2-6	TRBV5-6	.
CSARFNEKLFF	TGCAGTGCTAGGTTTAATGAAAAACTGTTTTTT	.	TRBJ1-4	TRBV20-1	.
CATSSGQGGNEQFF	TGCGCCACCAGCAGCGGACAGGGGGGGAATGAGCAGTTCTTC	.	TRBJ2-1	TRBV15	TRBD1
CASRRYGNTIYF	TGTGCCAGCAGACGTTATGGAAACACCATATATTTT	.	TRBJ1-3	TRBV12-3/TRBV12-4	.
CASSIDWTRKLFF	TGTGCCAGTAGTATAGATTGGACCCGAAAACTGTTTTTT	.	TRBJ1-4	TRBV19	.
CASSQEPAGNTGELFF	TGTGCCAGCAGCCAAGAACCTGCGGGGAACACCGGGGAGCTGTTTTTT	.	TRBJ2-2	TRBV3-1/TRBV3-2	.
CASSPRTGNNSPLHF	TGTGCCAGCTCACCAAGGACAGGGAATAATTCACCCCTCCACTTT	.	TRBJ1-6	TRBV18	TRBD1
CASSLAVSGSYEQYF	TGTGCCAGCAGCCTTGCGGTCTCGGGTTCCTACGAGCAGTACTTC	.	TRBJ2-7	TRBV5-5	.
CASSRRAPSLGDPNEKLFF	TGTGCCAGCAGCCGAAGGGCCCCGAGCCTCGGAGACCCTAATGAAAAACTGTTTTTT	.	TRBJ1-4	TRBV6-6	.
CASSGGTDTQYF	TGTGCCAGCAGCGGAGGCACAGATACGCAGTATTTT	.	TRBJ2-3	TRBV9	.
CASRQLAGGPADTQYF	TGTGCCAGCAGACAACTAGCGGGGGGGCCGGCGGATACGCAGTATTTT	.	TRBJ2-3	TRBV3-1/TRBV3-2	TRBD2
CASSPWTENTEAFF	TGCGCCAGCAGCCCGTGGACCGAGAACACTGAAGCTTTCTTT	.	TRBJ1-1	TRBV5-1	.
CASSRLARTQYF	TGTGCCAGCAGCCGACTAGCGCGTACGCAGTATTTT	.	TRBJ2-3	TRBV6-2/TRBV6-3	TRBD2
CASESGTANPDTQYF	TGTGCCTCCGAGAGTGGGACAGCCAATCCGGATACGCAGTATTTT	once	TRBJ2-3	TRBV9	TRBD1
CASSLSEGRGIIYGYTF	TGTGCCAGCTCTCTTTCGGAGGGGCGCGGGATAATCTATGGCTACACCTTC	.	TRBJ1-2	TRBV18	.
CASSSGLRGSYNEQFF	TGCGCCAGCAGCTCGGGACTCCGAGGGTCCTACAATGAGCAGTTCTTC	.	TRBJ2-1	TRBV5-1	.
CASSLDPASTGELFF	TGCGCCAGCAGCTTGGACCCCGCTAGCACCGGGGAGCTGTTTTTT	.	TRBJ2-2	TRBV5-1	.
CASQTGASGNTIYF	TGCGCCAGCCAGACAGGAGCCTCTGGAAACACCATATATTTT	.	TRBJ1-3	TRBV5-1	.
CASSIPGADQPQHF	TGTGCCAGTAGTATTCCCGGGGCAGATCAGCCCCAGCATTTT	once	TRBJ1-5	TRBV19	.
CASSPGPNSQETQYF	TGCGCCAGCAGCCCCGGCCCCAATTCCCAAGAGACCCAGTACTTC	.	TRBJ2-5	TRBV5-1	.
CASSFAPTEYGYTF	TGCGCCAGCAGCTTTGCTCCGACAGAATATGGCTACACCTTC	.	TRBJ1-2	TRBV5-1	.
CASSVGSGGFTDTQYF	TGTGCCAGCAGCGTGGGGAGCGGGGGTTTCACAGATACGCAGTATTTT	few	TRBJ2-3	TRBV5-4	TRBD2
CASSPDGPLRHPQHF	TGTGCCAGCAGCCCCGACGGACCCCTGAGGCATCCCCAGCATTTT	.	TRBJ1-5	TRBV9	.
CATRDRGTEAFF	TGTGCCACTAGGGACAGGGGCACTGAAGCTTTCTTT	.	TRBJ1-1	TRBV19	TRBD1
CASNSALEGGSASEQYF	TGTGCCAGCAACTCTGCCCTAGAGGGGGGGTCCGCTTCCGAGCAGTACTTC	.	TRBJ2-7	TRBV27	.
CASSPDRNYGYTF	TGTGCCAGTAGCCCAGACCGTAACTATGGCTACACCTTC	once	TRBJ1-2	TRBV19	.
CASSQMVGVTDGYTF	TGTGCCAGCAGCCAAATGGTTGGGGTGACTGATGGCTACACCTTC	.	TRBJ1-2	TRBV16	.
CASSLPNPGRNEKLFF	TGTGCCAGCAGCCTCCCTAACCCCGGGAGAAATGAAAAACTGTTTTTT	.	TRBJ1-4	TRBV3-1/TRBV3-2	.
CASARTGDRTDTQYF	TGTGCCAGCGCCCGGACAGGGGACCGCACAGATACGCAGTATTTT	.	TRBJ2-3	TRBV27	TRBD1
CASSQAGDYGYTF	TGCGCCAGCAGCCAAGCTGGGGACTATGGCTACACCTTC	.	TRBJ1-2	TRBV4-1	.
CASSELSSGFYEQYF	TGTGCCAGCAGTGAGTTGAGTTCCGGATTCTACGAGCAGTACTTC	once	TRBJ2-7	TRBV2	.
CAWSIRAGTEAFF	TGTGCCTGGAGTATTAGGGCGGGCACTGAAGCTTTCTTT	.	TRBJ1-1	TRBV30	.
CASSTGQLNSPLHF	TGTGCCAGTAGTACGGGACAACTTAATTCACCCCTCCACTTT	.	TRBJ1-6	TRBV19	.
CSVVGKNNYGYTF	TGCAGCGTTGTTGGAAAGAATAACTATGGCTACACCTTC	.	TRBJ1-2	TRBV29-1	.
CASSLSGGSGNTIYF	TGTGCCAGCAGCTTATCGGGGGGATCTGGAAACACCATATATTTT	.	TRBJ1-3	TRBV7-2	.
CASSLPADTEAFF	TGTGCCAGCAGCTTACCGGCGGACACTGAAGCTTTCTTT	.	TRBJ1-1	TRBV11-3	.
CASSPDAGRTYEQYF	TGTGCCAGCTCACCAGACGCGGGCAGGACCTACGAGCAGTACTTC	.	TRBJ2-7	TRBV18	.
CATDEANGANSPLHF	TGTGCCACCGATGAGGCTAACGGGGCCAATTCACCCCTCCACTTT	.	TRBJ1-6	TRBV10-3	.
CSVAGDLGGEQYF	TGCAGCGTTGCGGGGGATCTTGGGGGCGAGCAGTACTTC	.	TRBJ2-7	TRBV29-1	.
CASSYSGTGYLGEQYF	TGTGCCAGCAGTTACTCCGGGACAGGGTATTTGGGCGAGCAGTACTTC	.	TRBJ2-7	TRBV6-5	TRBD1
CASSLGGPDTQYF	TGTGCCAGCAGTCTCGGGGGCCCAGATACGCAGTATTTT	.	TRBJ2-3	TRBV12-3/TRBV12-4	.
CAGGQPYPYGYTF	TGTGCCGGGGGACAGCCCTATCCCTATGGCTACACCTTC	.	TRBJ1-2	TRBV6-6	TRBD1
CASTPRATNTGELFF	TGTGCCAGCACCCCTCGGGCAACGAACACCGGGGAGCTGTTTTTT	.	TRBJ2-2	TRBV7-9	.
CASRSTGGWSGELFF	TGCGCCAGCAGATCCACAGGGGGTTGGTCCGGGGAGCTGTTTTTT	.	TRBJ2-2	TRBV5-1	TRBD1
CASSYSASYGYTF	TGTGCCAGCAGTTACTCGGCCTCCTATGGCTACACCTTC	.	TRBJ1-2	TRBV6-2/TRBV6-3	.